This entry lists 5 T cell receptor beta chains sequenced from one sample in a study of T cell responses to AZD1222 COVID-19 vaccine. Profiled with immunoSEQ multiplex PCR; TCRdb holds only in-frame clones, not every one. The sample consists of 65,000 to 70,000 clones, roughly 85% of them appearing once. This sample comprised peripheral blood, obtained 28 days after the second AZD1222 dose. The receptors were sampled from an adult who received the AZD1222 COVID-19 vaccine.

This clone was detected a few times. The chain has TRBV27 and TRBJ2-5; the match to TRBD2 covers 15 bases. Unmatched junction bases numbered 2, after V lost 2 bases and J lost 4 bases. The CDR3 runs to 16 residues. Germline CDR1 is MNHEY and CDR2 is SMNVEV (reference sequence). CDR3 in DNA: TGTGCCAGCAGTTTAGGGACTAGCGGGAGGCGAGAGACCCAGTACTTC. Translated: CASSLGTSGRRETQYF.

Only a few counts were recorded for this clone. V gene TRBV19 combines with J gene TRBJ2-5, with D unresolved. The CDR3 has 14 amino acids. Trimming stripped 3 bases from V and 0 bases from J, with 8 bases between. Per the germline V gene, CDR1 is LNHDA and CDR2 is SQIVND (reference sequence). The CDR3 DNA follows: TGTGCCAGTAGTATGGGATCGTACCAAGAGACCCAGTACTTC. Its translation is CASSMGSYQETQYF.

The V and J genes are TRBV5-1 and TRBJ1-4; D may be TRBD1 (5 bases). V was pared by 0 bases and J by 5 bases, with 14 bases between. The CDR3 has 16 amino acids. CDR1 and CDR2 (germline): SGHRS, YFSETQ. The CDR3 region has the DNA TGCGCCAGCAGCTTGGGGTGGGGGGACCGAAATGAAAAACTGTTTTTT. Translation: CASSLGWGDRNEKLFF.

The rearrangement joins TRBV11-3 to TRBJ1-4, with 9 bases aligning to TRBD1. Germline CDR1 reads SGHNT; CDR2 reads YENEEA. The trim removed 5 bases at V and 9 bases at J, leaving 13 bases unmatched. This CDR3 contains 16 residues. The DNA of the CDR3 is TGTGCCAGCAGCCCAGCAGCGGGACAGGGCCATCAAAAACTGTTTTTT. Protein sequence: CASSPAAGQGHQKLFF.

The chain is built from TRBV5-6 and TRBJ2-5, with D tentatively TRBD1 (6 bases). Deletions cut 3 bases from V and 5 bases from J, with 8 bases between. The germline V gene encodes CDR1 SGHDT and CDR2 YYEEEE. This CDR3 has 12 residues. CDR3 bases: TGTGCCAGCAGCTCAAGGGGGGAGACCCAGTACTTC. It yields the protein CASSSRGETQYF.